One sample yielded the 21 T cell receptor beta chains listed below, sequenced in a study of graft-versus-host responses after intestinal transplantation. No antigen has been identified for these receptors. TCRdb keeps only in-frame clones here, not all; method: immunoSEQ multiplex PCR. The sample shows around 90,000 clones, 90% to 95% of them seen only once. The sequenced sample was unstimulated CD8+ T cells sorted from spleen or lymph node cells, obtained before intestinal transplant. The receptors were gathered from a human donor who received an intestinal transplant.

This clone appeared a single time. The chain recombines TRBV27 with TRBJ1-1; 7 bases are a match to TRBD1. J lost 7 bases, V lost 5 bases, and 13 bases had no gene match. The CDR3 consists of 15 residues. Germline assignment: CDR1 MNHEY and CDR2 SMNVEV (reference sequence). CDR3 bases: TGTGCCAGCAGTGCCTCTGTAGACAGGGTGAATGAAGCTTTCTTT. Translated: CASSASVDRVNEAFF.

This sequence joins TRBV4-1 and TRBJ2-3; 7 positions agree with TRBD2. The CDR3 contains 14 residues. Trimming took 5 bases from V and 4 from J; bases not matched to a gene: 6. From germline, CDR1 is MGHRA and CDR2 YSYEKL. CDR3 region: CASSGLVWSDTQYF. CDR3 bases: TGCGCCAGCAGCGGACTAGTTTGGTCAGATACGCAGTATTTT.

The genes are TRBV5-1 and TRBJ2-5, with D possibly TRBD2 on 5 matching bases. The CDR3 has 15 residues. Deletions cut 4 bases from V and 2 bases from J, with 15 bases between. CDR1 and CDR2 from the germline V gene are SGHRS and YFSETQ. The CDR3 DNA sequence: TGCGCCAGCAGCACCACTACACTAGAGCAAGAGACCCAGTACTTC. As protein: CASSTTTLEQETQYF. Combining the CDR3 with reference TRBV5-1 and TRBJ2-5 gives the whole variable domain KAGVTQTPRYLIKTRGQQVTLSCSPISGHRSVSWYQQTPGQGLQFLFEYFSETQRNKGNFPGRFSGRQFSNSRSEMNVSTLELGDSALYLCASSTTTLEQETQYFGPGTRLLVL.

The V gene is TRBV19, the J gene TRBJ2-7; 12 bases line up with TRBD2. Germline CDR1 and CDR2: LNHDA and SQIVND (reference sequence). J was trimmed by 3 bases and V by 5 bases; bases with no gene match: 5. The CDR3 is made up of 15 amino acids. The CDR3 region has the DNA TGTGCCAGTAGTGCAGGACTAGCGGGAAACTACGAGCAGTACTTC. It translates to CASSAGLAGNYEQYF.

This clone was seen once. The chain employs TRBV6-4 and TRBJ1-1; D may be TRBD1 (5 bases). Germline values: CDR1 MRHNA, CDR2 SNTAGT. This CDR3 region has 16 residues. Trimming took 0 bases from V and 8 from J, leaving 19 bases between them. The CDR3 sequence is CASSDSRAGEPYEAFF. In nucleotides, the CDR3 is TGTGCCAGCAGTGACTCCAGGGCAGGAGAGCCTTACGAAGCTTTCTTT.

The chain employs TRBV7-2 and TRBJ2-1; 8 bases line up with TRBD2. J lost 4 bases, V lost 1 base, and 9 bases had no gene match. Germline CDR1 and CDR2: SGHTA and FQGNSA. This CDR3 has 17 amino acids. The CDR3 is CASSLVAGTSKYNEQFF. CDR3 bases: TGTGCCAGCAGCTTAGTGGCCGGGACTAGTAAGTACAATGAGCAGTTCTTC.

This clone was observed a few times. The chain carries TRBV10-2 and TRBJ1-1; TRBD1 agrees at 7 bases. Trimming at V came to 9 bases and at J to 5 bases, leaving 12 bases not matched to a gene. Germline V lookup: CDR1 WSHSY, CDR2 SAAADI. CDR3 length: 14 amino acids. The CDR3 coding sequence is TGCGCCAGTTCCCGACAGGGAGACGAGACTGAAGCTTTCTTT. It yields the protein CASSRQGDETEAFF.

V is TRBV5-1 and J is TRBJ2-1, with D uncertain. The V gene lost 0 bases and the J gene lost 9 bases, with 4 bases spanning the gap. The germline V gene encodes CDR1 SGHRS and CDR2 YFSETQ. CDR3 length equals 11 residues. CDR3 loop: CASSLAGEQFF. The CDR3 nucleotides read TGCGCCAGCAGCTTGGCGGGTGAGCAGTTCTTC.

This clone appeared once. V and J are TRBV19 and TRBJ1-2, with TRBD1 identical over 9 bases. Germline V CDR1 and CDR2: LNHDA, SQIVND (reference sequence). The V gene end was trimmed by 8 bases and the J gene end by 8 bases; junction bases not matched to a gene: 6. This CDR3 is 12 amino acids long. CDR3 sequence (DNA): TGTGCCAGTGGGGGGACAGGGACGGGCTACACCTTC. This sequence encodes CASGGTGTGYTF.

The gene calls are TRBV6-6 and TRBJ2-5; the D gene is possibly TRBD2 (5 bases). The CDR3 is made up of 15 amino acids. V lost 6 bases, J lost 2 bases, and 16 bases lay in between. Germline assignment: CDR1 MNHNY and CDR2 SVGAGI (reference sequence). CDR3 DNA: TGTGCCAGCAGCCTCGGGAAAAGTGTTCAAGAGACCCAGTACTTC. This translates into CASSLGKSVQETQYF.

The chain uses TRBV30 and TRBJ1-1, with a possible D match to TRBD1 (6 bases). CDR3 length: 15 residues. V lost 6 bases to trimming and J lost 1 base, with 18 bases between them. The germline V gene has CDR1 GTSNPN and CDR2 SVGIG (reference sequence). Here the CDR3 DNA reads TGTGCCTGCCCCGGTCGTGGGGGCGGGAACACTGAAGCTTTCTTT. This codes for CACPGRGGGNTEAFF.

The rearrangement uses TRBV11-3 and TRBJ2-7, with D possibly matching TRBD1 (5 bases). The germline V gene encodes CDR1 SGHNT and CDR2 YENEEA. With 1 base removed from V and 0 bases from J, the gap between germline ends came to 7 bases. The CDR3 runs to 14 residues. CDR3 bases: TGTGCCAGCAGCTTAGGACAGATCTCCTACGAGCAGTACTTC. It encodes CASSLGQISYEQYF.

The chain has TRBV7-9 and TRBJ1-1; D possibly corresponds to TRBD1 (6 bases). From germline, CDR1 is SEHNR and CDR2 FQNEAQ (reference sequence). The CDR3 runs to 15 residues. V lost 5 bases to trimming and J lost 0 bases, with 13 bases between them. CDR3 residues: CASSKATGMNTEAFF. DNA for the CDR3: TGTGCCAGCAGCAAAGCCACAGGGATGAACACTGAAGCTTTCTTT.

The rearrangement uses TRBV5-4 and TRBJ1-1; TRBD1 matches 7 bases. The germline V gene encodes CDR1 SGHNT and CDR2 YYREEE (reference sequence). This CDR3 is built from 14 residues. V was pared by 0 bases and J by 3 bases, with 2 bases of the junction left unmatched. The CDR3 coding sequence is TGTGCCAGCAGCTTGGGGGACAGCTACACTGAAGCTTTCTTT. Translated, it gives CASSLGDSYTEAFF.

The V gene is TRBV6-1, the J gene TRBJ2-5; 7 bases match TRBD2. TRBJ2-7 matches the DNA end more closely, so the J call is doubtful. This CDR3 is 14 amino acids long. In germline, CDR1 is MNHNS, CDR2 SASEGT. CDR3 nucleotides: TGTGCCAGCAGACACCGGGACTATCTCTACGAGCAGTACTTC. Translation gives CASRHRDYLYEQYF.

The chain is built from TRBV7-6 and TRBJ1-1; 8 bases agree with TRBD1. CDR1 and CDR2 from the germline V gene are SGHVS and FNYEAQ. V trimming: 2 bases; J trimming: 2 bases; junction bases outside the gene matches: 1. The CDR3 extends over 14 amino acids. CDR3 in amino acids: CASSLPGGNTEAFF. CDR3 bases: TGTGCCAGCAGCTTACCAGGGGGCAACACTGAAGCTTTCTTT.

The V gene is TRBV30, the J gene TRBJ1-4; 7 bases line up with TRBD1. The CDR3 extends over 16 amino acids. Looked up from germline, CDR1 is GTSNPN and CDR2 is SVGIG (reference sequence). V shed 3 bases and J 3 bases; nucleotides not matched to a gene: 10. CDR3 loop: CAWSPADRAANEKLFF. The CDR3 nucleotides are TGTGCCTGGAGCCCAGCCGACAGGGCGGCTAATGAAAAACTGTTTTTT.

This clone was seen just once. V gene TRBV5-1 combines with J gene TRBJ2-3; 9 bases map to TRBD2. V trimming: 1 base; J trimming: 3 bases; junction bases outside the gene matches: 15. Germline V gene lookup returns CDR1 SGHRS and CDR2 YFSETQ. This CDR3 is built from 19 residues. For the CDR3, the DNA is TGCGCCAGCAGCTTGTTTTCACGTCTTGTCGGACTAGCGACAGATACGCAGTATTTT. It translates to CASSLFSRLVGLATDTQYF.

The CDR3 nucleotides read TGTGCTAGTGGTTTGGTGACGACAGGAGGCACAGATACGCAGTATTTT. It encodes CASGLVTTGGTDTQYF. The chain carries TRBV12-5 and TRBJ2-3; possibly TRBD1 for D (6 bases). Germline V gives CDR1 LGHNT, CDR2 FRNRAP. Trimming took off 0 bases at V and 1 base at J, with 11 bases between the two ends. CDR3 size: 16 residues.

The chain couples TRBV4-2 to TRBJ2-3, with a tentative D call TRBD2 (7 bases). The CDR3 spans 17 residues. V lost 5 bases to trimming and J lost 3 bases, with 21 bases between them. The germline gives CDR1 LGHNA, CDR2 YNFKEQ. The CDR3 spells CASSSQGRGGLTDTQYF. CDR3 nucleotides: TGTGCCAGCAGCAGCCAGGGGAGGGGGGGCCTAACAGATACGCAGTATTTT.

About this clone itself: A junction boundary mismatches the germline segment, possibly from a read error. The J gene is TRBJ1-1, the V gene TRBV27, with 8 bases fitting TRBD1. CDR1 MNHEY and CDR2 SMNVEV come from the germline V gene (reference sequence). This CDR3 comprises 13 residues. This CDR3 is CVSSAGGVVFAFF. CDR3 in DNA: TGTGTCAGCTCAGCAGGGGGCGTTGTTTTTGCTTTCTTT.